The T cell receptor (beta chain) under discussion was sequenced for a study of blood T cell repertoires in COVID-19. TCRdb's table, derived via immunoSEQ multiplex PCR, lists solely in-frame clones and lacks some. In the table there are approximately 230,000 clones, 90% to 95% of which are singletons. Symptom resolution, clearance, or two negative PCRs marked donors in Cohort 3 as recovered. V lost 6 bases and J 4 bases, leaving 12 bases between the germline ends. The CDR3 length is 13 residues. This sequence joins TRBV12-3 or TRBV12-4 and TRBJ1-1; D is undetermined. The TCR originated in a woman aged 18-29 years who had recovered from COVID-19. The specimen sequenced was PBMCs or T cells enriched from blood (not recorded which). The CDR3: CASRLFAGTEAFF. The CDR3 nucleotides are TGTGCCAGCAGGCTTTTTGCGGGCACTGAAGCTTTCTTT.